The 10 T cell receptor beta chains reported below all come from one sample, sequenced in a study of blood T cell repertoires in COVID-19. Sequenced by immunoSEQ multiplex PCR; TCRdb stores in-frame clones only, minus some. The sample carries about 200,000 clones, over 75% recorded once. Sequencing input: peripheral blood. The source of these receptors is a man aged 80 or over with acute or convalescent COVID-19.

This chain uses TRBV6-5 with TRBJ2-4, with D possibly TRBD2 on 5 matching bases. Trimming left V 4 bases short and J 2 bases short, with 12 bases between. Germline V lookup: CDR1 MNHEY, CDR2 SVGAGI. The CDR3 runs 15 residues. The CDR3: CASSWGRGPKNIQYF. CDR3 DNA: TGTGCCAGCAGTTGGGGTCGAGGGCCCAAAAACATTCAGTACTTC.

In nucleotides, the CDR3 is TGTGCCAGCAGCGAAAGGACAGGGGATCGGCAGTTCTTC. Translation: CASSERTGDRQFF. J is TRBJ2-1 and V is TRBV7-2; 9 bases map to TRBD1. The CDR3 extends over 13 amino acids. CDR1 is SGHTA, CDR2 FQGNSA, per germline. Germline trimming cut 5 bases from V and 12 bases from J; bases unmatched to any gene: 8.

The chain's CDR3 is CASCLAGVTGELFF. The CDR3 DNA sequence: TGTGCCAGCTGTCTAGCGGGAGTCACCGGGGAGCTGTTTTTT. This sequence joins TRBV11-2 and TRBJ2-2; 10 bases line up with TRBD2. Looked up from germline, CDR1 is SGHAT and CDR2 is FQNNGV. There are 14 residues in the CDR3. V dropped 8 bases and J dropped 4; count of bases not matched to a gene: 4.

The chain has TRBV7-2 and TRBJ2-2, with TRBD2 matching over 7 bases. This CDR3 has 15 residues. The V segment lost 4 bases and the J segment 5 bases; nucleotides outside the gene matches: 7. Germline lookup yields CDR1 SGHTA and CDR2 FQGNSA. For the CDR3, the DNA is TGTGCCAGCAGCTCAAAAAGCGGGGCTACCGGGGAGCTGTTTTTT. Amino acids: CASSSKSGATGELFF.

The chain carries TRBV7-2 and TRBJ2-1, with 8 bases identical to TRBD1. Per germline, CDR1 SGHTA and CDR2 FQGNSA. The CDR3 is made up of 15 amino acids. J was trimmed by 4 bases and V by 5 bases; bases with no gene match: 7. This CDR3 is CASSRTGSGYNEQFF. The DNA of the CDR3 is TGTGCCAGCAGCCGGACAGGGAGTGGTTACAATGAGCAGTTCTTC.

The J gene is TRBJ2-7, the V gene TRBV6-2 or TRBV6-3; 8 bases are shared with TRBD1. Germline CDR1 reads MNHEY; CDR2 reads SVGEGT. CDR3 length equals 12 residues. The V segment lost 6 bases and the J segment 8 bases; nucleotides outside the gene matches: 6. CDR3 protein: CASSRGQGQQYV. The CDR3 nucleotides are TGTGCCAGCAGCCGCGGACAGGGACAGCAGTACGTC.

This clone was seen once. The CDR3 DNA reads TGTGCCAGTAGTACTTCCCCCGGGACAGGTCTCTCTGGGGCCAACGTCCTGACTTTC. This gives the protein CASSTSPGTGLSGANVLTF. The chain uses TRBV19 and TRBJ2-6; 8 bases match TRBD1. Trimming cost V 4 bases and J 0 bases; bases outside gene matches: 11. Germline assignment: CDR1 LNHDA and CDR2 SQIVND (reference sequence). The CDR3 is made up of 19 amino acids.

This clone has only one observation. The V call is TRBV7-2, the J call TRBJ2-2; maybe TRBD2 (5 bases). The length of the CDR3 is 14 residues. The germline V gene has CDR1 SGHTA and CDR2 FQGNSA. The V and J ends lost 5 bases and 5 bases respectively, with 12 bases between them. In DNA, the CDR3 is TGTGCCAGCAGCCCCCTCGGGGAAACCGGGGAGCTGTTTTTT. Translating it yields CASSPLGETGELFF. The full variable domain, with the rest looked up from reference TRBV7-2 and TRBJ2-2, is GAGVSQSPSNKVTEKGKDVELRCDPISGHTALYWYRQSLGQGLEFLIYFQGNSAPDKSGLPSDRFSAERTGGSVSTLTIQRTQQEDSAVYLCASSPLGETGELFFGEGSRLTVL.

The V call is TRBV28, the J call TRBJ2-6; the D is unclear. V lost 6 bases to trimming and J lost 4 bases, with 13 bases between them. Germline values: CDR1 MDHEN, CDR2 SYDVKM. CDR3 length equals 15 residues. The CDR3 reads CASSYTAPGANVLTF. The CDR3 DNA reads as TGTGCCAGCAGCTATACAGCACCCGGGGCCAACGTCCTGACTTTC.

This chain connects TRBV9 to TRBJ2-7; D not certain. CDR1 and CDR2 (germline): SGDLS, YYNGEE. Trimming took off 0 bases at V and 5 bases at J, with 15 bases between the two ends. The CDR3 totals 15 residues. The CDR3 sequence: CASSVGPSIADEQYF. The CDR3 bases are TGTGCCAGCAGCGTAGGCCCCTCCATCGCGGACGAGCAGTACTTC.